The 14 T cell receptor beta chains given below trace back to one sample, sequenced in a study of blood T cell repertoires in COVID-19. Assay used: immunoSEQ multiplex PCR; TCRdb lists only in-frame clones, some missing. Of a few hundred thousand clones in the sample, around 87% are singletons; the top ten hold roughly 10%. Sequenced sample: peripheral blood. The receptors were gathered from a woman in her 50s with COVID-19, enrolled during active disease.

The V gene is TRBV19, the J gene TRBJ2-7; the D gene is possibly TRBD1 (5 bases). Germline V gene lookup returns CDR1 LNHDA and CDR2 SQIVND (reference sequence). This CDR3 has 11 residues. Between the trimmed V and J ends, which lost 11 bases and 3 bases, there was a span of 11 bases. This CDR3 is CAGMTVYEQYV. The CDR3 DNA sequence: TGTGCCGGCATGACAGTCTACGAGCAGTACGTC.

This clone was picked up a small number of times. The rearrangement links TRBV12-3 or TRBV12-4 to TRBJ2-3; unclear D gene. V was clipped by 5 bases and J by 5 bases, with 11 bases between them. The length of the CDR3 is 13 residues. The CDR3 loop is CASSDPRRDTQYF. The CDR3 DNA reads TGTGCCAGCAGTGACCCTCGGAGAGATACGCAGTATTTT.

The chain couples TRBV9 to TRBJ2-2; D is possibly TRBD1 (6 bases). CDR1 and CDR2 (germline): SGDLS, YYNGEE. Trimming shortened V by 1 base and J by 5 bases, and 18 bases separated the two germline ends. This CDR3 is built from 17 residues. CDR3 sequence reads: CASSVLGQWSGTGELFF. CDR3 DNA sequence: TGTGCCAGCAGCGTATTAGGACAGTGGTCTGGAACCGGGGAGCTGTTTTTT.

The chain has TRBV6-5 and TRBJ1-6; D is perhaps TRBD1 (6 bases). The length of the CDR3 is 13 residues. V lost 5 bases and J lost 10, with 12 bases in between. In germline, CDR1 is MNHEY, CDR2 SVGAGI. CDR3 DNA: TGTGCCAGCAGTCCGGACAGATCCTCACCCCTCCACTTT. This translates into CASSPDRSSPLHF.

This clone was seen only a few times. CDR3 nucleotides: TGTGCCAGCACCGAACCGGGGGGGGAAAATGAGCAGTTCTTC. Its protein product is CASTEPGGENEQFF. The chain links TRBV2 to TRBJ2-1, with 8 positions matching TRBD2. Unmatched junction bases numbered 9, after V lost 7 bases and J lost 7 bases. Looked up from germline, CDR1 is SNHLY and CDR2 is FYNNEI. This CDR3 region has 14 residues. The full variable domain, in which reference TRBV2 and TRBJ2-1 provide the parts outside the CDR3, is EPEVTQTPSHQVTQMGQEVILRCVPISNHLYFYWYRQILGQKVEFLVSFYNNEISEKSEIFDDQFSVERPDGSNFTLKIRSTKLEDSAMYFCASTEPGGENEQFFGPGTRLTVL.

The V gene is TRBV19, the J gene TRBJ2-3, with 11 bases lining up with TRBD2. This CDR3 is 15 amino acids long. The J segment lost 2 bases and the V segment lost 5 bases, leaving 3 bases of the junction unmatched. The germline V gene encodes CDR1 LNHDA and CDR2 SQIVND (reference sequence). The CDR3 protein is CASSLSGGATDTQYF. Written as DNA, the CDR3 is TGTGCCAGTAGTCTTAGCGGGGGGGCCACAGATACGCAGTATTTT.

This clone was recorded only once. This chain connects TRBV9 to TRBJ2-3, with 8 positions matching TRBD2. The germline gives CDR1 SGDLS, CDR2 YYNGEE. V dropped 2 bases and J dropped 0; count of bases not matched to a gene: 2. This CDR3 is 15 amino acids long. The CDR3 nucleotides read TGTGCCAGCAGCGTTGCGGGGGGTAGCACAGATACGCAGTATTTT. It encodes CASSVAGGSTDTQYF.

The chain links TRBV19 to TRBJ1-5; 7 bases align to TRBD1. There are 15 residues in the CDR3. With 7 bases clipped from V and 7 bases from J, the junction kept 13 bases outside the gene matches. Per the germline V gene, CDR1 is LNHDA and CDR2 is SQIVND (reference sequence). As DNA, the CDR3 is TGTGCCAGTACCTCATTCGACAGGGTCGGACAGCCCCAGCATTTT. It codes for CASTSFDRVGQPQHF.

V is TRBV11-2 and J is TRBJ2-1; 7 bases match TRBD1. Germline V gene sequence: CDR1 SGHAT, CDR2 FQNNGV. The CDR3 runs to 15 residues. V shed 6 bases, J shed 4 bases, and the junction held 9 bases outside the gene matches. CDR3 DNA: TGTGCCAGCAGATTGGACAGGAGACGTTACAATGAGCAGTTCTTC. Amino acids: CASRLDRRRYNEQFF.

The chain links TRBV19 to TRBJ1-1; 9 bases agree with TRBD1. The CDR3 consists of 16 residues. Germline CDR1 is LNHDA and CDR2 is SQIVND (reference sequence). V gave up 5 bases and J gave up 1 base; unmatched junction bases: 8. In nucleotides, the CDR3 is TGTGCCAGTAGTCTTCCCACAGGGGGCTCGAACACTGAAGCTTTCTTT. Protein product: CASSLPTGGSNTEAFF.

This clone appeared once. This rearrangement joins TRBV11-2 to TRBJ2-1, with TRBD1 identical over 9 bases. V trimming: 5 bases; J trimming: 10 bases; junction bases outside the gene matches: 12. Germline V gene lookup returns CDR1 SGHAT and CDR2 FQNNGV. CDR3 size: 15 residues. The CDR3 loop reads CASSPLRTGVWEQFF. The CDR3 nucleotides are TGTGCCAGCAGCCCTTTAAGGACAGGGGTTTGGGAGCAGTTCTTC.

The chain combines TRBV30 with TRBJ2-3; a weak D match, TRBD2 (5 bases). Trimming removed 0 bases at V and 3 bases at J, with 13 bases between. Germline V gene data show CDR1 as GTSNPN and CDR2 as SVGIG (reference sequence). The CDR3 sequence is 15 residues long. CDR3 sequence (DNA): TGTGCCTGGAGTGTAGGACCACTAGGGACAGATACGCAGTATTTT. It encodes CAWSVGPLGTDTQYF.

The chain couples TRBV23-1 to TRBJ2-7; 7 nucleotides agree with TRBD2. Being an ORF, TRBV23-1 has a function that is uncertain. The CDR3 consists of 14 residues. V was clipped by 2 bases and J by 13 bases; unmatched bases: 14. The CDR3 DNA follows: TGCGCCAGCAGTCAAGCGGGGGTTGTCAGGGTTAACTACGTC. It codes for CASSQAGVVRVNYV.

This clone has just a few counts. This sequence joins TRBV6-5 and TRBJ2-5; D gene ambiguous. The germline CDR1 and CDR2 sequences are MNHEY and SVGAGI. CDR3 length: 12 amino acids. With 5 bases removed from V and 5 bases from J, the gap between germline ends came to 9 bases. The CDR3 region is CASSTVPETQYF. CDR3 nucleotide sequence: TGTGCCAGCAGTACAGTGCCGGAGACCCAGTACTTC.